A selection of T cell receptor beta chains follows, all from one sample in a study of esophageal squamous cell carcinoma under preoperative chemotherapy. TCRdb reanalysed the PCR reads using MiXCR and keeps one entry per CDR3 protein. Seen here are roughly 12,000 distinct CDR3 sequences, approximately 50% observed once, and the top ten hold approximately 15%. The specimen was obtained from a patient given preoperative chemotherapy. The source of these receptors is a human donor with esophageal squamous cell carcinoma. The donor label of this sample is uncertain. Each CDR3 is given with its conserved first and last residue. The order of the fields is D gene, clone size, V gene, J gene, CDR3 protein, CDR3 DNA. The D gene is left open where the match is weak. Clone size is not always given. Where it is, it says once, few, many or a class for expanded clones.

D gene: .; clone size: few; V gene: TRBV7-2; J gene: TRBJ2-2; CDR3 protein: CASSLTSYGNTGELFF; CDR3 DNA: TGTGCCAGCAGCCTCACTAGCTACGGGAACACCGGGGAGCTGTTTTTT
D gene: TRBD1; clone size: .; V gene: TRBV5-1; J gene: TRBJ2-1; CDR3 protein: CASSATGRLNEQFF; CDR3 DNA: TGCGCCAGCAGCGCGACAGGGCGCTTAAATGAGCAGTTCTTC
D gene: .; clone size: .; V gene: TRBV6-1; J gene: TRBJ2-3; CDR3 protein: CARGWGGGRKDTQYF; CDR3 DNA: TGTGCCAGGGGTTGGGGGGGGGGCCGCAAAGATACGCAGTATTTT
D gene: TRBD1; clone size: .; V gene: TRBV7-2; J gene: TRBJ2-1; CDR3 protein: CASSLGQGRKDEQFF; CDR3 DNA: TGTGCCAGCAGCTTGGGACAGGGCAGAAAAGATGAGCAGTTCTTC
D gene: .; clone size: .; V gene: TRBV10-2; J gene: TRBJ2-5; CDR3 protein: CASSGGRGPETQYF; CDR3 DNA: TGCGCGAGCAGTGGGGGACGAGGCCCAGAGACCCAGTACTTC
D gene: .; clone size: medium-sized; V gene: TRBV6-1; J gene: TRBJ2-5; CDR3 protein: CASTTEPGETQYF; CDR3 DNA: TGTGCCAGCACCACCGAGCCGGGGGAGACCCAGTACTTC
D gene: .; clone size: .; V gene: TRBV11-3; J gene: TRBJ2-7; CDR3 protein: CASNKGPLSYEQYF; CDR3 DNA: TGTGCCAGCAACAAAGGACCGCTCTCCTACGAGCAGTACTTC
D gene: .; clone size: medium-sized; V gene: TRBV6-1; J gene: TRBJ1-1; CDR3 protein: CASSERGWGGVTEAFF; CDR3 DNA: TGTGCCAGCAGTGAACGTGGTTGGGGGGGAGTCACTGAAGCTTTCTTT
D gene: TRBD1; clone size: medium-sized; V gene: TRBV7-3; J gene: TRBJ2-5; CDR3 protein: CASSQGQAETQYF; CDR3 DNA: TGTGCCAGCAGCCAGGGACAGGCGGAGACCCAGTACTTC
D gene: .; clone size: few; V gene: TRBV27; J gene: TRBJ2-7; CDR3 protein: CASGSPNRTIYEQYF; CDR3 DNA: TGTGCCAGCGGTTCCCCCAACCGGACAATCTACGAGCAGTACTTC
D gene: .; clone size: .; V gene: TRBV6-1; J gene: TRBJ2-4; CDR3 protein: CASSEAENTQYF; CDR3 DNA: TGTGCCAGCAGTGAAGCCGAAAACACGCAGTACTTC
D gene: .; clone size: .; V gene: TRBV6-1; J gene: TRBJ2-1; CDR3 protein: CASSTGAGGTQFF; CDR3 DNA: TGTGCCAGCAGCACAGGGGCTGGGGGGACCCAGTTCTTC
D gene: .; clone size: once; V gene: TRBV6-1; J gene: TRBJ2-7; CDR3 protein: CARSPGGGGEETQYF; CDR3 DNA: TGTGCCAGGAGTCCCGGGGGAGGGGGGGAAGAGACGCAGTACTTC
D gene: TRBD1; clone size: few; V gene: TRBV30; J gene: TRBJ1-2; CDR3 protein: CAWGQGASGYTF; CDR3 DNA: TGTGCCTGGGGACAGGGGGCGTCTGGCTACACCTTC
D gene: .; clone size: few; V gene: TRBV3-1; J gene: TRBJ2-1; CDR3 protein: CASSQDWSVNEQFF; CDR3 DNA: TGTGCCAGCAGCCAAGATTGGTCGGTGAATGAGCAGTTCTTC
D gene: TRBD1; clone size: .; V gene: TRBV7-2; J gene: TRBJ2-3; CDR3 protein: CASRGQGGRGPDTQYF; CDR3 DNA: TGTGCCAGCAGGGGACAGGGGGGGAGAGGCCCAGATACGCAGTATTTC
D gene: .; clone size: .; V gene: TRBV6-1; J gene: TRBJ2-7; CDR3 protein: CASSKNLAVYEQYF; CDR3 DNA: TGTGCCAGCAGTAAAAACCTTGCCGTCTACGAGCAGTACTTC
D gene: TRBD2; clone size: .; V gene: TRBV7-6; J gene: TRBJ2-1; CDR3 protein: CASSLEGGSREQFF; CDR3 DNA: TGTGCCAGCAGCTTAGAGGGCGGGAGCCGGGAGCAGTTCTTC
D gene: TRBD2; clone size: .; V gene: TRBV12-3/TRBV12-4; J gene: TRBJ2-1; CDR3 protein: CASRAGLQIYNEQFF; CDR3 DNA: TGTGCCAGCAGAGCGGGACTACAAATCTACAATGAGCAGTTCTTC
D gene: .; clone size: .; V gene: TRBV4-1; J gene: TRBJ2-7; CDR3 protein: CASSQHGTIKTAYNEQYF; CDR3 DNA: TGCGCCAGCAGCCAACACGGAACAATAAAGACCGCCTACAATGAGCAGTACTTC
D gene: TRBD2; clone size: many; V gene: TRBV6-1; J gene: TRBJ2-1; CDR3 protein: CASHDRGGAGEKRFF; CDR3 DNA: TGTGCCAGCCACGACCGGGGGGGGGCGGGAGAGAAGAGGTTCTTC
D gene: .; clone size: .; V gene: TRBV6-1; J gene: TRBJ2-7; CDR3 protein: CASRRDGSGQKQYF; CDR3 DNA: TGTGCCAGCAGACGGGATGGGAGTGGGCAGAAGCAGTACTTC
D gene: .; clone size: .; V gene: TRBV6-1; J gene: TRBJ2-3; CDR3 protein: CASRESWGCAKDTQYF; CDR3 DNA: TGTGCCAGCCGTGAATCTTGGGGGTGCGCCAAAGACACTCAGTACTTT
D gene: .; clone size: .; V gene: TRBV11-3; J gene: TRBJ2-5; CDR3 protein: CASSKQGVWQETQYF; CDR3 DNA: TGTGCCAGCAGCAAACAAGGAGTGTGGCAAGAGACCCAGTACTTC
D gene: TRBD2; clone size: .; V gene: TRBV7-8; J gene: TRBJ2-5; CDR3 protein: CASSRPGRGRMVETQYF; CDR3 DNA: TGTGCCAGCAGCCGTCCGGGGCGCGGGAGGATGGTGGAGACCCAGTACTTC
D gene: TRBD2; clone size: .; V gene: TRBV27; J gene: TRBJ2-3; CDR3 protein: CASRTGSGRGETQYF; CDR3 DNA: TGTGCCAGCAGAACAGGGAGCGGGAGGGGCGAGACCCAGTATTTT
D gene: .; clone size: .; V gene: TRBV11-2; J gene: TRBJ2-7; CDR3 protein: CASSDRMNYEQYF; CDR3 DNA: TGTGCCAGCAGCGATCGGATGAACTACGAGCAGTACTTT
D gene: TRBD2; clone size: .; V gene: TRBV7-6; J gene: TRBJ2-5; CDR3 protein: CASSLGRQTGLAGVPQETQYF; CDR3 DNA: TGTGCCAGCAGCTTAGGGAGACAGACGGGACTAGCGGGAGTTCCCCAAGAGACCCAGTACTTC
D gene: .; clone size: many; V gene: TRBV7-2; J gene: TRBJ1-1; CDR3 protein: CASSPHTEAFF; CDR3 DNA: TGTGCCAGCAGCCCTCATACTGAAGCTTTCTTT
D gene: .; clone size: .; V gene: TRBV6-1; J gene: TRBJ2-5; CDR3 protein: CASSLYAKETQYF; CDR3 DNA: TGTGCCAGTTCTCTCTACGCCAAAGAGACCCAGTACTTC
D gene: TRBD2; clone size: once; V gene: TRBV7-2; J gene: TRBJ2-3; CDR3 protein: CGSGGGGGTDTQYF; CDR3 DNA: TGTGGCAGCGGGGGGGGGGGGGGGACAGACACGCAGTACTTT
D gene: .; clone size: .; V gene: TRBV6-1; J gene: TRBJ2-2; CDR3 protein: CASRVPGVTGELFF; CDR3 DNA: TGTGCCAGCAGAGTCCCCGGGGTCACTGGGGAGCTGTTTTTT
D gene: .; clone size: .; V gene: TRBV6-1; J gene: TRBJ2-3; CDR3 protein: CASSEILDSYEQYF; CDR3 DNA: TGTGCCAGCAGTGAAATATTAGACTCCTACGAGCAGTATTTT
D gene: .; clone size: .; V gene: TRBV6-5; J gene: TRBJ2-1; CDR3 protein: CASSYTSRSYEQFF; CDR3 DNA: TGTGCCAGCAGTTACACCAGCCGCTCCTACGAGCAGTTCTTC
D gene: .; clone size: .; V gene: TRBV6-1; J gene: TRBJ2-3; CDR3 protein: CASREGGDKDTQYF; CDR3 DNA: TGTGCCAGCAGGGAGGGGGGGGATAAAGATACGCAGTATTTT
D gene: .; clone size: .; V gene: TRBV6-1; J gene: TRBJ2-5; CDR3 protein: CANLTPVRDNEQYF; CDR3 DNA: TGTGCCAACCTGACACCGGTAAGGGACAATGAGCAGTACTTC
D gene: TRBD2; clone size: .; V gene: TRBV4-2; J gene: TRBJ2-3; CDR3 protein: CASSQASGSTDTQYF; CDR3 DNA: TGTGCCAGCAGCCAGGCTAGCGGGAGCACAGATACGCAGTATTTT
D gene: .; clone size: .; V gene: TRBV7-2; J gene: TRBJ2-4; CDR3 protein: CASGGLGGLDQNTQYF; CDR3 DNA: TGTGCCAGCGGGGGGCTGGGGGGGCTAGACCAAAACACTCAGTACTTC
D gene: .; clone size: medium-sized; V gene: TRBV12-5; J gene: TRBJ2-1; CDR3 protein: CASGLGGLSSYNEQFF; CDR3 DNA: TGTGCTAGTGGTTTGGGGGGTTTGAGCTCCTACAATGAGCAGTTCTTC
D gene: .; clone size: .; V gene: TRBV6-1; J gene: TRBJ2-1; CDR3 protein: CGGGVGGGGKETQYF; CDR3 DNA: TGTGGCGGGGGTGTAGGGGGCGGTGGCAAAGAGACCCAGTATTTC
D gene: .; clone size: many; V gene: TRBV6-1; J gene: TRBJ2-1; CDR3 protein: CASSELRTYNEQFF; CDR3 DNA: TGTGCCAGCAGTGAGTTGCGAACCTACAATGAGCAGTTCTTC
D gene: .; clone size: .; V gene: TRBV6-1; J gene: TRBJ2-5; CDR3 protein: CASSEAGEVHYAIETQYF; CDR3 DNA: TGTGCCAGCAGTGAAGCGGGGGAAGTCCATTATGCGATAGAGACCCAGTACTTC
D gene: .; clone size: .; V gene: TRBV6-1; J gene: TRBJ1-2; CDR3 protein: CASIGPIRDGYTF; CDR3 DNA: TGTGCCAGCATCGGCCCGATAAGAGATGGCTACACCTTC
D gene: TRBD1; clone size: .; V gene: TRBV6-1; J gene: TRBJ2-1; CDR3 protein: CASSERMLGQGVNNEQFF; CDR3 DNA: TGTGCCAGCAGTGAGCGAATGTTAGGACAGGGTGTCAACAATGAGCAGTTCTTC
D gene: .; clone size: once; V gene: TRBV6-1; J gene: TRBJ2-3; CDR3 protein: CARSEEQERKDTQYF; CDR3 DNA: TGTGCCAGGAGTGAAGAACAGGAACGCAAAGATACGCAGTATTTT
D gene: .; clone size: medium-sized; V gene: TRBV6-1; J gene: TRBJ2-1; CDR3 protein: CASSEARGASGEQFF; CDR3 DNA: TGTGCCAGCAGTGAAGCTAGGGGCGCATCGGGTGAGCAGTTCTTC
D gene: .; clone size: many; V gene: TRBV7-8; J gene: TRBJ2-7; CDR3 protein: CASSSSSGSYNEQYF; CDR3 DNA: TGTGCCAGCAGCTCGAGTTCCGGCTCCTACAATGAGCAGTACTTC
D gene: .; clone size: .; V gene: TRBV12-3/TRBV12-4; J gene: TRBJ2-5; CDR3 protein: CASSSGLLQYF; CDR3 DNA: TGTGCCAGCAGTTCGGGACTCCTCCAGTACTTC
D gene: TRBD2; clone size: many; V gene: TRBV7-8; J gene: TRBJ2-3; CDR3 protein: CATKPGLGLAGATDTQYF; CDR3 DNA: TGTGCCACCAAACCGGGACTCGGACTAGCGGGCGCCACAGATACGCAGTATTTT